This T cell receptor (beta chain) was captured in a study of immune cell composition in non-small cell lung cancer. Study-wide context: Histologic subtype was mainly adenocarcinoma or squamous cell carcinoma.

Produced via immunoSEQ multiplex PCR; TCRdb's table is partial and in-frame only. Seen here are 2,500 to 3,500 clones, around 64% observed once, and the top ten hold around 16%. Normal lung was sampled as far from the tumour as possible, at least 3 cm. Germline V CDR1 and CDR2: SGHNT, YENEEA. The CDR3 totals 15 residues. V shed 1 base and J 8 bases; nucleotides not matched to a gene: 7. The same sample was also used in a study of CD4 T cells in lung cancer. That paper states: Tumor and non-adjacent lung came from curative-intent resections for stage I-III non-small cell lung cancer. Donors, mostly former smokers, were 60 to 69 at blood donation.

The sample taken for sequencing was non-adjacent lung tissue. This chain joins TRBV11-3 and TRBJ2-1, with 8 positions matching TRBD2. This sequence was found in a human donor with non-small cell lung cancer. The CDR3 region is CASSLAGGPNDEQFF. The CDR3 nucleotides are TGTGCCAGCAGCTTAGCGGGAGGGCCTAACGATGAGCAGTTCTTC.